The clone carrying this TCR beta chain turned up a few times. Its cognate antigen is unknown. From the 5' RACE reads, TCRdb called clonotypes with MiXCR, one entry per CDR3 protein. This sample has 150,000 or so distinct CDR3 sequences; around 13% occur once, and the top ten carry approximately 14%. The entry originates in a study of T-cell memory formation after mild COVID-19. Overall study context: TCR clusters were mostly donor specific.

The study, taken as a whole, reports: Pre-infection memory contained some responding clones, which suggested that cross-reactive memory had joined. Mainly in CM and EM were contracting CD4+ clones; CD8+ were in EMRA.

This sequence was found in an adult woman who had mild COVID-19 (a few samples of this study predate the infection). Cell type and time point are not known. Sequencing was carried out using PBMCs or a T cell subset sorted from them (not recorded which).

The CDR3 region has the DNA TGTGCCAGCAAAACCGCGGGACTCTCGTGGGTAGATACGCAGTATTTT. Encoded protein: CASKTAGLSWVDTQYF. The V call is TRBV27, the J call TRBJ2-3, with D possibly matching TRBD2 (6 bases). The CDR3 contains 16 residues. Germline V gives CDR1 MNHEY, CDR2 SMNVEV (reference sequence). V was cut by 7 bases and J by 5 bases, with 22 bases left in between.